Below, one T cell receptor (beta chain) is given with its context. The antigen it binds to is not known. The input lacks base qualities; no much larger clone sits a single base away. The CDR3 regions of human TCRbeta chains were subjected to immunosequencing. As for how the authors treated the data: Repertoire TCRs were matched against a reference library of SARS-CoV-2-specific TCRs generated with the MIRA antigen-specificity platform. Breadth meant the fraction of unique TCRs that were SARS-CoV-2-associated, whereas depth meant the fraction of total T cells that were SARS-CoV-2-associated. Each spike-specific TCR was assigned to its reactive spike region and to a CD4 or CD8 class using the MIRA data. Log10-transformed breadth and depth values were compared by one-way ANOVA with Sidak's multiple comparisons tests. TCRdb stores this immuneACCESS table with in-frame sequences only. Part of the clones is absent; in the studies checked, under half of the shortfall reflects unresolved V genes, and no reason is known for the rest. The DNA was the basis for D and trimming; V, J and clone size are from that table. Counted in this sample were roughly 160,000 clones; 91% of them appeared once. The top ten hold under 2.5% of the sample.

This specimen belongs to a study of T cell responses to AZD1222 COVID-19 vaccine listed by TCRdb under 2021. About the investigation overall: AZD1222 recipients given second doses at about 4 weeks or at about 12 weeks were pooled, since spike-specific TCR depth and breadth were not found to differ between the two schedules. Enrollment into the trials was organized by age into subgroups of 18-55, 56-69 and 70-plus years, and those subgroups contained about 150, 27 and 61 TCR-sequenced participants, respectively. A total of more than 230 trial participants underwent TCR sequencing, of whom around 210 had received two doses of AZD1222 and about 25 had received two doses of the MenACWY control vaccine.

In the paper's terms, the time point label means: baseline before first vaccination. Vaccinee samples were obtained from the UK trials COV001 and COV002, which included a single-blind randomized controlled phase 2/3 trial of AZD1222 (ChAdOx1 nCoV-19) in healthy adults. For TCRbeta chain sequencing, PBMC samples from trial participants were taken at day 0 and at day 28 after the second dose. The full study reports these points: Reportedly, almost half of the unique spike-specific TCRs recognized epitopes lying outside the regions that are mutated in the B.1.351 and B.1.1.7 variants. The 56-69-year group was small, and its depth increase did not reach significance, likely because of low power. Participants were mostly white British, with more females than males. The authors suggested clonal diversity may have been underestimated. CD4 TCRs associated with the vaccine covered the entire spike protein, and the dominant responses were in regions 160-218 and 743-854. No day 14 peak-response samples were available, so repertoires were characterized only after the peak T cell response. Conclusions about previously exposed vaccinees are limited because only five to seven AZD1222 recipients were SARS-CoV-2 seropositive at baseline. After two AZD1222 doses, both the breadth and the depth of spike-specific TCRs were significantly higher than at day 0 and than in MenACWY recipients.

The CDR3 has 11 amino acids, counting the end cysteine and phenylalanine. Just CDR3 DNA is preserved here, 33 bases in frame from base 1. For CDR1 and CDR2, the germline V gene lists SQVTM and ANQGSEA. Germline trimming amounts to 6 bases on V and 8 bases on J, with 2 as the count of junction bases outside the gene matches. This sequence originates from an adult in good health. The chain was built from TRBV29-1 and TRBJ1-4, with 8 bases in between that match TRBD1. Sample: peripheral blood, taken on day 0 of AZD1222 vaccination. The CDR3 in this case is CSVRQGEKLFF. The sequenced DNA is TGCAGCGTCAGACAGGGGGAAAAACTGTTTTTT.